This entry lists 30 T cell receptor beta chains sequenced from one sample in a study of T-cell memory formation after mild COVID-19. Using its own MiXCR run on the 5' RACE reads, TCRdb lists one record per CDR3 protein. Seen here are fewer than 650,000 distinct CDR3 sequences, roughly 17% observed once, and the top ten hold 8.1%. Sequencing was performed on PBMCs or a T cell subset sorted from them (not recorded which). These receptors were collected from an adult woman who had mild COVID-19 (a few samples of this study predate the infection). Cell type and time point are not known.

DNA for the CDR3: TGTGCCAGCAGCTTGGAGACAGGGACCCCCTACGAGCAGTACTTC. Its translation is CASSLETGTPYEQYF. The genes are TRBV7-2 and TRBJ2-7; the match to TRBD1 covers 7 bases. J gave up 2 bases and V 3 bases, and 7 bases lay outside the gene matches. CDR1 is SGHTA and CDR2 is FQGNSA in the germline V gene. The CDR3 loop spans 15 amino acids.

The chain is built from TRBV25-1 and TRBJ2-3; 7 positions match TRBD2. Germline lookup yields CDR1 MGHDK and CDR2 SYGVNS. Trimming removed 3 bases from V and 0 bases from J; junction bases left unmatched: 6. This CDR3 has 16 residues. CDR3 loop: CASSEALRGSTDTQYF. CDR3 nucleotides: TGTGCCAGCAGTGAGGCTTTGCGGGGGAGCACAGATACGCAGTATTTT. Variable domain in full (rest from reference TRBV25-1 and TRBJ2-3): EADIYQTPRYLVIGTGKKITLECSQTMGHDKMYWYQQDPGMELHLIHYSYGVNSTEKGDLSSESTVSRIRTEHFPLTLESARPSHTSQYLCASSEALRGSTDTQYFGPGTRLTVL.

This clonotype was counted a few times. CDR3 bases: TGTGCCAGCAGCCCGACTAGCTTCGGGCGCAATGAGCAGTTCTTC. It is translated as CASSPTSFGRNEQFF. V gene TRBV11-3 combines with J gene TRBJ2-1; 7 bases line up with TRBD2. Germline V CDR1 and CDR2: SGHNT, YENEEA. V was pared by 5 bases and J by 6 bases, with 10 bases of the junction left unmatched. The CDR3 runs 15 residues.

V usage is TRBV3-1 and J usage is TRBJ2-7, with TRBD1 matching over 7 bases. The trim removed 8 bases at V and 2 bases at J, leaving 6 bases unmatched. Germline V gives CDR1 LGHDT, CDR2 YNNKEL (reference sequence). The CDR3 is 13 residues long. In DNA, the CDR3 is TGTGCCAGCGCACAAGGGACAGCCTACGAGCAGTACTTC. This translates into CASAQGTAYEQYF.

This chain connects TRBV5-1 to TRBJ2-1; D tentatively reads TRBD1 or TRBD2 (5 bases each). V lost 2 bases to trimming and J lost 5 bases, with 8 bases between them. This CDR3 is 13 amino acids long. Germline V gene data show CDR1 as SGHRS and CDR2 as YFSETQ. CDR3 sequence (DNA): TGCGCCAGCAGCTTCCGGGGCAACAATGAGCAGTTCTTC. As protein: CASSFRGNNEQFF. The whole variable domain, filled in from reference TRBV5-1 and TRBJ2-1, reads KAGVTQTPRYLIKTRGQQVTLSCSPISGHRSVSWYQQTPGQGLQFLFEYFSETQRNKGNFPGRFSGRQFSNSRSEMNVSTLELGDSALYLCASSFRGNNEQFFGPGTRLTVL.

For the CDR3, the DNA is TGCGCCAGCAGCCAAGTTTATGGGACAGGGGGAAACTATGGCTACACCTTC. The encoded protein is CASSQVYGTGGNYGYTF. The chain couples TRBV4-1 to TRBJ1-2; 11 bases are a match to TRBD1. J was trimmed by 2 bases and V by 1 base; bases with no gene match: 6. CDR1 is MGHRA and CDR2 is YSYEKL in the germline V gene. CDR3 size: 17 residues.

This clonotype has only a few counts. The chain recombines TRBV5-5 with TRBJ2-2; D gene uncertain. Trimming took 2 bases from V and 0 from J, leaving 11 bases between them. Germline CDR1 and CDR2: SGHKS and YYEKEE (reference sequence). The CDR3 totals 16 residues. CDR3 DNA sequence: TGTGCCAGCAGCTTACAGTACCCAACGAACACCGGGGAGCTGTTTTTT. This translates into CASSLQYPTNTGELFF.

This clonotype has a handful of counts. The genes are TRBV5-1 and TRBJ2-7; 9 bases match TRBD1. The junction had 4 bases not matched to a gene; V was cut back by 4 bases and J by 5 bases. The CDR3 runs to 13 residues. CDR1 and CDR2 (germline): SGHRS, YFSETQ. The CDR3 loop is CASSVDRGDEQYF. DNA for the CDR3: TGCGCCAGCAGCGTGGACAGGGGCGACGAGCAGTACTTC.

The V gene is TRBV27, the J gene TRBJ2-7; D might be TRBD1 (6 bases). The V gene lost 6 bases and the J gene lost 4 bases, with 22 bases spanning the gap. Per germline, CDR1 MNHEY and CDR2 SMNVEV (reference sequence). This CDR3 is 16 amino acids long. CDR3 sequence: CASSPLTYRDKYEQYF. CDR3 sequence (DNA): TGTGCCAGCAGCCCCCTAACCTACCGGGACAAATACGAGCAGTACTTC.

This clonotype was observed many times. The chain is built from TRBV4-1 and TRBJ1-2, with 11 positions matching TRBD1. CDR1 is MGHRA and CDR2 is YSYEKL in the germline V gene. The CDR3 covers 16 residues. With V trimmed by 0 bases and J by 5 bases, 5 bases remained unmatched. In DNA form, the CDR3 reads TGCGCCAGCAGCCAAGAGGGGACAGGGGGGTTTTATGGCTACACCTTC. This encodes CASSQEGTGGFYGYTF.

CDR3 loop: CSACVADRYNEQFF. DNA for the CDR3: TGCAGCGCTTGTGTAGCTGATCGGTACAATGAGCAGTTCTTC. The V and J genes are TRBV29-1 and TRBJ2-1; no reliable D call. Germline CDR1 is SQVTM and CDR2 is ANQGSEA. The CDR3 totals 14 residues. V was shortened by 7 bases and J by 4 bases, with 17 bases between the two germline ends.

The chain is built from TRBV18 and TRBJ2-3, with TRBD1 matching over 9 bases. This CDR3 is built from 16 residues. Germline V gives CDR1 KGHSH, CDR2 LQKENI. V gave up 3 bases and J gave up 6 bases; unmatched junction bases: 10. The CDR3 spells CASSPVGGQGPDTQYF. In nucleotides, the CDR3 is TGTGCCAGCTCACCCGTAGGGGGACAGGGTCCTGATACGCAGTATTTT.

This clonotype came up a few times. The chain couples TRBV6-5 to TRBJ2-1; 7 bases fit TRBD1. The CDR3 runs to 15 residues. V dropped 6 bases and J dropped 4; count of bases not matched to a gene: 9. Germline V gene data show CDR1 as MNHEY and CDR2 as SVGAGI. The CDR3 nucleotides are TGTGCCAGCAGCCGAAACAGGGGACCTTACAATGAGCAGTTCTTC. It specifies CASSRNRGPYNEQFF.

The chain joins TRBV29-1 to TRBJ2-4; either TRBD1 or TRBD2 may fit D (7 bases each). This CDR3 is built from 13 residues. Per germline, CDR1 SQVTM and CDR2 ANQGSEA. V lost 6 bases and J 5 bases, leaving 14 bases between the germline ends. This chain's CDR3 is CSVKTGRENIQYF. The CDR3 bases are TGCAGCGTCAAGACAGGGAGGGAAAACATTCAGTACTTC.

This clonotype was observed a few times. The gene calls are TRBV5-6 and TRBJ1-5; TRBD1 is a possible D gene (5 bases). The CDR3 has 16 amino acids. Germline V gene data show CDR1 as SGHDT and CDR2 as YYEEEE. Trimming shortened V by 7 bases and J by 4 bases, and 21 bases separated the two germline ends. The CDR3 nucleotides read TGTGCCAGCGGCAGGGTCATCGAGGGGTGGAATCAGCCCCAGCATTTT. Protein product: CASGRVIEGWNQPQHF.

This clonotype was recorded at least ten times. The CDR3 reads CASKVRRNTGELFF. CDR3 nucleotide sequence: TGTGCCAGCAAAGTACGGAGAAACACCGGGGAGCTGTTTTTT. The chain joins TRBV6-5 to TRBJ2-2; no clear D. In germline, CDR1 is MNHEY, CDR2 SVGAGI. The CDR3 runs 14 residues. V lost 7 bases, J lost 2 bases, and 11 bases lay in between.

The chain recombines TRBV7-9 with TRBJ2-7, with D perhaps TRBD1 or TRBD2 (5 bases each). V was pared by 4 bases and J by 6 bases, with 19 bases between. The CDR3 is made up of 15 amino acids. CDR1 is SEHNR and CDR2 is FQNEAQ in the germline V gene (reference sequence). CDR3: CASSYTRGTKSEQYF. CDR3 coding DNA: TGTGCCAGCAGCTATACAAGAGGGACCAAAAGCGAGCAGTACTTC.

The sample holds a few counts of this clonotype. This chain connects TRBV20-1 to TRBJ2-2; 8 bases match TRBD2. The V gene end was trimmed by 3 bases and the J gene end by 5 bases; junction bases not matched to a gene: 2. Germline lookup yields CDR1 DFQATT and CDR2 SNEGSKA (reference sequence). This CDR3 contains 13 residues. CDR3 region: CSASGRGTGELFF. DNA for the CDR3: TGCAGTGCTAGCGGGAGGGGAACCGGGGAGCTGTTTTTT.

This clonotype was recorded a few times. This chain joins TRBV2 and TRBJ2-5; 7 positions match TRBD2. The CDR3 extends over 15 amino acids. With 0 bases clipped from V and 7 bases from J, the junction kept 8 bases outside the gene matches. Germline lookup yields CDR1 SNHLY and CDR2 FYNNEI. Here the CDR3 DNA reads TGTGCCAGCAGTGAAGCGCTTGGGACTACGGGGACCCAGTACTTC. Amino acids: CASSEALGTTGTQYF.

Turning to this clonotype: Given a much more abundant clone one base away, this may be a read error. The chain links TRBV6-2 or TRBV6-3 to TRBJ2-1; no definite D call. The V gene's germline CDR1 is MNHEY and CDR2 SVGEGT. CDR3 length: 10 residues. Trimming stripped 4 bases from V and 8 bases from J, with 3 bases between. CDR3 in amino acids: CASSSHEQFF. For the CDR3, the DNA is TGTGCCAGCAGTTCCCATGAGCAGTTCTTC.

This chain connects TRBV7-9 to TRBJ2-1; D is possibly TRBD2 (7 bases). V lost 5 bases and J lost 8, with 19 bases in between. The CDR3 consists of 15 residues. CDR1 is SEHNR and CDR2 is FQNEAQ in the germline V gene (reference sequence). CDR3 bases: TGTGCCAGCAGCCCTAGGGGGGGTGCTATCGATGAGCAGTTCTTC. Translated, it gives CASSPRGGAIDEQFF.

A few counts support this clonotype. The chain combines TRBV7-9 with TRBJ1-2; D is unclear. Trimming removed 4 bases at V and 8 bases at J, with 14 bases between. CDR3 length: 13 residues. Germline V gene data show CDR1 as SEHNR and CDR2 as FQNEAQ (reference sequence). This CDR3 is CASSSTEGFGYTF. The DNA for the CDR3 is TGTGCCAGCAGCTCCACGGAGGGTTTCGGCTACACCTTC.

This clonotype was picked up a small number of times. The DNA for the CDR3 is TGTGCCAGCAGCCTCGAAACAGGGACCTACGAGCAGTACTTC. It specifies CASSLETGTYEQYF. The genes are TRBV7-2 and TRBJ2-7; tentative D call: TRBD1 (6 bases). Trimming pared 5 bases from V and 2 bases from J, leaving 13 bases between. Germline-derived CDR1 and CDR2 are SGHTA and FQGNSA. This CDR3 contains 14 residues.

The chain has TRBV6-5 and TRBJ2-1; TRBD2 agrees at 11 bases. This CDR3 is 12 amino acids long. With V trimmed by 6 bases and J by 9 bases, 1 base remained unmatched. Germline CDR1 and CDR2: MNHEY and SVGAGI. The CDR3 DNA follows: TGTGCCAGCAGGGGACTAGCGGTTGAGCAGTTCTTC. Its translation: CASRGLAVEQFF.

The chain employs TRBV4-2 and TRBJ1-2; TRBD1 agrees at 7 bases. Germline V gene sequence: CDR1 LGHNA, CDR2 YNFKEQ. The V segment lost 0 bases and the J segment 6 bases; nucleotides outside the gene matches: 4. The CDR3 is made up of 14 amino acids. The CDR3 spells CASSQDRTGDGYTF. As DNA, the CDR3 is TGTGCCAGCAGCCAAGACCGGACAGGAGATGGCTACACCTTC.

This clonotype has more than one count but fewer than ten. The chain is built from TRBV7-9 and TRBJ2-3; the match to TRBD1 covers 7 bases. The CDR3 runs 17 residues. V trimming: 5 bases; J trimming: 2 bases; junction bases outside the gene matches: 13. The germline V gene encodes CDR1 SEHNR and CDR2 FQNEAQ (reference sequence). CDR3 protein: CASSTGQLKPTTDTQYF. The CDR3 DNA sequence: TGTGCCAGCAGCACGGGACAGTTAAAACCGACCACAGATACGCAGTATTTT. Supplemented by reference TRBV7-9 and TRBJ2-3, the full variable domain reads DTGVSQNPRHKITKRGQNVTFRCDPISEHNRLYWYRQTLGQGPEFLTYFQNEAQLEKSRLLSDRFSAERPKGSFSTLEIQRTEQGDSAMYLCASSTGQLKPTTDTQYFGPGTRLTVL.

This clonotype has only a few counts. The rearrangement joins TRBV4-2 to TRBJ2-1, with TRBD2 matching over 9 bases. Trimming at V came to 3 bases and at J to 2 bases, leaving 8 bases not matched to a gene. The V gene's germline CDR1 is LGHNA and CDR2 YNFKEQ. The CDR3 consists of 17 residues. Written as DNA, the CDR3 is TGTGCCAGCAGCCAGGAGGGGTCTAGCGGGGCCTACAATGAGCAGTTCTTC. Its protein is CASSQEGSSGAYNEQFF.

This clonotype has just a few counts. This sequence joins TRBV20-1 and TRBJ2-1; D is undetermined. V was clipped by 1 base and J by 4 bases, with 11 bases between them. The CDR3 consists of 14 residues. CDR1 is DFQATT and CDR2 is SNEGSKA in the germline V gene (reference sequence). CDR3 amino acids: CSARVEARYNEQFF. CDR3 DNA sequence: TGCAGTGCTAGAGTGGAAGCTCGATACAATGAGCAGTTCTTC.

This clonotype was seen a handful of times. This chain uses TRBV7-8 with TRBJ2-3; TRBD1 matches 8 bases. Germline V gives CDR1 SGHVS, CDR2 FQNEAQ. J lost 5 bases, V lost 2 bases, and 9 bases had no gene match. The length of the CDR3 is 16 residues. The CDR3 loop is CASSLFGLTGVDTQYF. DNA for the CDR3: TGTGCCAGCAGCTTATTTGGACTGACAGGGGTAGATACGCAGTATTTT.

This clonotype was counted only a few times. V is TRBV9 and J is TRBJ2-7; 7 bases map to TRBD1. Per the germline V gene, CDR1 is SGDLS and CDR2 is YYNGEE. The CDR3 is 13 residues long. Trimming at V came to 0 bases and at J to 6 bases, leaving 3 bases not matched to a gene. CDR3 nucleotides: TGTGCCAGCAGCGTAGGATCAGGGGGCGAGCAGTACTTC. Its translation: CASSVGSGGEQYF.